This T cell receptor (beta chain) stems from a study of CD8+ T cells in alopecia areata. Pooled cells of cutaneous lymph node origin were sorted on CD4, CD8alpha, NKG2D, NKG2ACE and other markers. Regarding this clone: Germline and genes: mouse.

After isolation, RNA underwent reverse transcription to generate cDNA as the sequencing template. Assay: immunoSEQ multiplex PCR; the TCRdb copy retains only in-frame clones and omits some. The sample counts about 270,000 clones, none seen once; the ten largest own 1.2%. The TCR originated in a C3H/HeJ mouse with alopecia areata. Mice of this strain are of MHC haplotype H2-k. The sample taken for sequencing was CD4+ T cells sorted from a lymph node.

The CDR3 spells CAWSPRRGGSDYTF. Partial CDR3 DNA: TGTGCCTGGAGTCCCCGCAGGGGAGGGTCC. V and J are TRBV31 and TRBJ1-2, with TRBD1 as a possible D gene (6 bases). The read finishes 4 residues shy of the CDR3 end, and the germline J gene is used to complete it. This CDR3 has 14 residues. CDR1 and CDR2 from the germline V gene are GKSSPN and SITVG.